This T cell receptor beta chain was recorded in a study of tumor-infiltrating lymphocytes in localized non-small cell lung cancer. Broader study findings: Different pieces of the same tissue went to different assays, confounding technical variation with intratumor heterogeneity. Available tissue quantity limited TCR sequencing to a patient subset.

This CDR3 is 15 amino acids long. The V segment lost 6 bases and the J segment 4 bases; nucleotides outside the gene matches: 6. Germline-derived CDR1 and CDR2 are KGHSH and LQKENI. Sequencing used immunoSEQ multiplex PCR; TCRdb keeps in-frame clones, though not all of them. The profile covers about 13,000 clones, with under 70% appearing a single time and approximately 8.5% taken by the ten largest. A remark on this clone: Its antigen is undetermined.

The source of this sequence is a human donor with non-small cell lung cancer. The V and J genes are TRBV18 and TRBJ2-5; 12 nucleotides align to TRBD1. The sample taken for sequencing was lung tumor tissue. CDR3 nucleotide sequence: TGTGCCAGCTCCCCTGGGGACAGGGGGCGAGAGACCCAGTACTTC. Protein product: CASSPGDRGRETQYF.